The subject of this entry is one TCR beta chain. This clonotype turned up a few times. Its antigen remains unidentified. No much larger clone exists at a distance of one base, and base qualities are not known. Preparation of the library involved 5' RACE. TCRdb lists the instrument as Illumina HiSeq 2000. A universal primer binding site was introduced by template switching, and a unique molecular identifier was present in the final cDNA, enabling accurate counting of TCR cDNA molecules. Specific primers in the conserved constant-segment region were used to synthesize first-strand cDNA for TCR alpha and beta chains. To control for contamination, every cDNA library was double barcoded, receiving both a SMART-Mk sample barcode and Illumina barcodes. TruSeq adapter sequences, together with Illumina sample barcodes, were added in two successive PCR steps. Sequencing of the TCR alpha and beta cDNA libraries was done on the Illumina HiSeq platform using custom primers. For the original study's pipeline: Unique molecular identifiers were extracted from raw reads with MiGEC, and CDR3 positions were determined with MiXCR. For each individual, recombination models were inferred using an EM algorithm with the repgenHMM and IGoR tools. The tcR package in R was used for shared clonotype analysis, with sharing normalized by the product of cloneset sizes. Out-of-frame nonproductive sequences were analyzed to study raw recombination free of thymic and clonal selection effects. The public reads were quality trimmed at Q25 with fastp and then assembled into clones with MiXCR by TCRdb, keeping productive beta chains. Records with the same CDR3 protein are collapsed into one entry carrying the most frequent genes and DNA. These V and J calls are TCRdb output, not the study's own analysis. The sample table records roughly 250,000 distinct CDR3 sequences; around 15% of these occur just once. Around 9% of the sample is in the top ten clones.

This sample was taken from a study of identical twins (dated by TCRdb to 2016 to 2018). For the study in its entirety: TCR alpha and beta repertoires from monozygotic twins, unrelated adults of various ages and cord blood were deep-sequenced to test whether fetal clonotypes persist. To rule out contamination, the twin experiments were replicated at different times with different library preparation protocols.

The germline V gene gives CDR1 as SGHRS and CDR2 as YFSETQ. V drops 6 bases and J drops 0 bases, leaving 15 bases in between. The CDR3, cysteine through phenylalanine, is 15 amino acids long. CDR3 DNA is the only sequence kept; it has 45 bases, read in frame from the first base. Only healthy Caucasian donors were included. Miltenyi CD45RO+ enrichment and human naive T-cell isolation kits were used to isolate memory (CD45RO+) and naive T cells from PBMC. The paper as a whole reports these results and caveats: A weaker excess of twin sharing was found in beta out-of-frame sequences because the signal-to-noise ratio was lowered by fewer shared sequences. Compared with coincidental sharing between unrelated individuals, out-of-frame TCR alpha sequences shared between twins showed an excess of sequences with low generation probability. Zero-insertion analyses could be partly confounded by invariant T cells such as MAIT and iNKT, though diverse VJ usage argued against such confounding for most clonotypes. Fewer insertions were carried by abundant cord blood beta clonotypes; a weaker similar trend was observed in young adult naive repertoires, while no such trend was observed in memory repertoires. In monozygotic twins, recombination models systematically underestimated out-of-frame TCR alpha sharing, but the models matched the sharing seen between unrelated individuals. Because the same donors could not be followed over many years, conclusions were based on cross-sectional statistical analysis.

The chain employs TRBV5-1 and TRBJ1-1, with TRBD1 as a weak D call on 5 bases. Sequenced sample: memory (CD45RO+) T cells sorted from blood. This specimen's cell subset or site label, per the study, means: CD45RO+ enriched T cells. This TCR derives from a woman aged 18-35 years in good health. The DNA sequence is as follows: TGCGCCAGCACCCCAGGGATTGTGATGAACACTGAAGCTTTCTTT. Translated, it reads CASTPGIVMNTEAFF.